Shown below are 10 T cell receptor beta chains from a single sample sequenced in a study of CD8 T cells in Susac syndrome. It was with random hexamers that about 0.45 to 1 ug RNA was reverse transcribed. TCRdb passed the immunoSEQ multiplex PCR reads through MiXCR, listing each CDR3 protein once. The sample records about 66,000 distinct CDR3 sequences, about 94% being singletons. What was sequenced was CD8+ T cells from PBMCs. The receptors come from a human donor with multiple sclerosis.

The rearrangement joins TRBV4-3 to TRBJ2-7; the D gene is possibly TRBD2 (6 bases). This CDR3 region has 15 residues. V shed 5 bases and J shed 0 bases, with 14 bases lying between them. Per germline, CDR1 LGHNA and CDR2 YSLEER. The CDR3 reads CASSFIGGDSYEQYF. The CDR3 nucleotides are TGCGCCAGCAGCTTCATCGGCGGGGACTCCTACGAGCAGTACTTC.

The chain is built from TRBV29-1 and TRBJ2-3; D may match TRBD1 or TRBD2 (5 bases each). V was cut by 2 bases and J by 4 bases, with 7 bases left in between. The CDR3 runs 12 residues. Germline CDR1 is SQVTM and CDR2 is ANQGSEA. CDR3 bases: TGCAGCGTTGAACAGGGAGCAGATACGCAGTATTTT. Its translation: CSVEQGADTQYF.

The genes are TRBV9 and TRBJ2-1, with 13 bases lining up with TRBD2. V shed 4 bases, J shed 4 bases, and the junction held 5 bases outside the gene matches. Germline loops: CDR1 SGDLS, CDR2 YYNGEE. CDR3 length equals 16 residues. The CDR3 DNA sequence: TGTGCCAGCAGCTTTACTAGCGGGAGGGCTTACAATGAGCAGTTCTTC. Protein product: CASSFTSGRAYNEQFF.

This rearrangement joins TRBV5-1 to TRBJ2-1; no reliable D call. The CDR3 is made up of 14 amino acids. In germline, CDR1 is SGHRS, CDR2 YFSETQ. V lost 4 bases, J lost 2 bases, and 10 bases lay in between. CDR3 coding DNA: TGCGCCAGCAGCCCAACCCCTACCTACAATGAGCAGTTCTTC. Translated: CASSPTPTYNEQFF.

In this sample, this clonotype turned up once. The chain combines TRBV12-3 or TRBV12-4 with TRBJ2-7; no clear D gene. V was shortened by 6 bases and J by 0 bases, with 18 bases between the two germline ends. CDR3 length: 16 amino acids. This chain's CDR3 is CASSQPSLSSSYEQYF. The CDR3 coding sequence is TGTGCCAGCAGCCAGCCCAGCCTTTCCAGCTCCTACGAGCAGTACTTC.

The genes are TRBV9 and TRBJ1-2; 9 positions match TRBD1. V was clipped by 5 bases and J by 2 bases; unmatched bases: 16. Germline V lookup: CDR1 SGDLS, CDR2 YYNGEE. The CDR3 loop spans 18 amino acids. In nucleotides, the CDR3 is TGTGCCAGCAGAACAGGGGGCGCCAATCCCTCAGGCAACTATGGCTACACCTTC. Its translation is CASRTGGANPSGNYGYTF.

The V gene is TRBV9, the J gene TRBJ1-4; TRBD1 matches 9 bases. Germline CDR1 and CDR2: SGDLS and YYNGEE. The CDR3 is 15 residues long. V dropped 3 bases and J dropped 4; count of bases not matched to a gene: 4. Written as DNA, the CDR3 is TGTGCCAGCAGCGCACAGGGGGCTGTTAATGAAAAACTGTTTTTT. This gives the protein CASSAQGAVNEKLFF.

A word on this clonotype: A read error may account for a junction end that differs from germline. CDR3 sequence reads: CASSYSTGFSHEQYF. CDR3 coding DNA: TGTGCCAGCAGTTACTCGACAGGGTTCTCCCACGAGCAGTACTTC. The J gene is TRBJ2-7, the V gene TRBV27, with TRBD1 matching over 7 bases. The CDR3 extends over 15 amino acids. From germline, CDR1 is MNHEY and CDR2 SMNVEV (reference sequence).

The chain combines TRBV5-1 with TRBJ1-5; tentative D call: TRBD1 (5 bases). Germline V gives CDR1 SGHRS, CDR2 YFSETQ. V was pared by 0 bases and J by 2 bases, with 9 bases between. The CDR3 has 15 amino acids. The CDR3 nucleotides are TGCGCCAGCAGCTTGGAGGGGCGCGGCAATCAGCCCCAGCATTTT. Residues: CASSLEGRGNQPQHF.

The chain is built from TRBV6-5 and TRBJ1-1; D not resolved. CDR3 size: 14 residues. Germline loops: CDR1 MNHEY, CDR2 SVGAGI. V lost 0 bases and J 4 bases, leaving 9 bases between the germline ends. CDR3 bases: TGTGCCAGCAGTTACTCGAGGTTTGCCACTGAAGCTTTCTTT. Translated: CASSYSRFATEAFF.